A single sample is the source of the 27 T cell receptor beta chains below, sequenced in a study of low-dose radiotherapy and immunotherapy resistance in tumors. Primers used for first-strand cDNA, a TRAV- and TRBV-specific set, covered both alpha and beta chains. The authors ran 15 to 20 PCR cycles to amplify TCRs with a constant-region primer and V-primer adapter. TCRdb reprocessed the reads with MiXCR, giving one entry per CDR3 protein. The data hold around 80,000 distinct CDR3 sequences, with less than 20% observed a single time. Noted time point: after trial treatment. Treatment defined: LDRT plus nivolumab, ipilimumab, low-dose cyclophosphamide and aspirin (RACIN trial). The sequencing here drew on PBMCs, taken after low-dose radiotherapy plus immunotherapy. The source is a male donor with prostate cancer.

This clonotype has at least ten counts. The CDR3 here is CASQGIEDTKKLFF. For the CDR3, the DNA is TGCGCCAGCCAGGGCATCGAGGACACGAAAAAACTGTTTTTT. The rearrangement joins TRBV5-1 to TRBJ1-4; D perhaps matches TRBD1 (5 bases). This CDR3 region has 14 residues. Looked up from germline, CDR1 is SGHRS and CDR2 is YFSETQ. V was trimmed by 7 bases and J by 9 bases, leaving 19 bases between them. The complete variable domain, with remaining parts taken from reference TRBV5-1 and TRBJ1-4, reads KAGVTQTPRYLIKTRGQQVTLSCSPISGHRSVSWYQQTPGQGLQFLFEYFSETQRNKGNFPGRFSGRQFSNSRSEMNVSTLELGDSALYLCASQGIEDTKKLFFGSGTQLSVL.

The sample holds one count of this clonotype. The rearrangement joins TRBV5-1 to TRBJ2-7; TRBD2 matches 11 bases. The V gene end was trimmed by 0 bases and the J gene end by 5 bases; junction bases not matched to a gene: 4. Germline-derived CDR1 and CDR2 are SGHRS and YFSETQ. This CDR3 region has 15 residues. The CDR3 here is CASSLVTSGGNEQYF. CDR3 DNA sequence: TGCGCCAGCAGCTTGGTTACTAGCGGGGGCAACGAGCAGTACTTC.

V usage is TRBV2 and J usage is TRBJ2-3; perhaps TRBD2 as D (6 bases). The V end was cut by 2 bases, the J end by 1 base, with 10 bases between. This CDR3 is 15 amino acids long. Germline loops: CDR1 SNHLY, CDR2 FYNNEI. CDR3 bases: TGTGCCAGCAGTGAAAGGGAGGAAGGCACAGATACGCAGTATTTT. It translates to CASSEREEGTDTQYF.

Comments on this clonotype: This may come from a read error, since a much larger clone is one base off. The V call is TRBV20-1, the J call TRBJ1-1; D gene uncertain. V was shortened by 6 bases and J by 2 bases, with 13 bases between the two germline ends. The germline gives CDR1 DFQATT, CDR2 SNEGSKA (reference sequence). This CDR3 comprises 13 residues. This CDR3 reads CSAVQSINTEAFF. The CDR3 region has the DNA TGCAGTGCAGTACAGAGCATAAACACTGAAGCTTTCTTT.

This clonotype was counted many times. For the CDR3, the DNA is TGTGCCTGGAGCCTTAACACCGGGGAGCTGTTTTTT. This codes for CAWSLNTGELFF. The rearrangement uses TRBV30 and TRBJ2-2; D uncertain. V lost 3 bases, J lost 2 bases, and 4 bases lay in between. This CDR3 is built from 12 residues. Germline loops: CDR1 GTSNPN, CDR2 SVGIG (reference sequence).

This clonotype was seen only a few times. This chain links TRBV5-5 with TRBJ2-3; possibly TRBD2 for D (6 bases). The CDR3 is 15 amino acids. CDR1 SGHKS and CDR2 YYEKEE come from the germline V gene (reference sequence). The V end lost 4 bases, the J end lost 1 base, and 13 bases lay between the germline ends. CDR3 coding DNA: TGTGCCAGCAGCCAAAGCGGGCGGGGCACAGATACGCAGTATTTT. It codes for CASSQSGRGTDTQYF. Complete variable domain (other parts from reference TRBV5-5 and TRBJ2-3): DAGVTQSPTHLIKTRGQQVTLRCSPISGHKSVSWYQQVLGQGPQFIFQYYEKEERGRGNFPDRFSARQFPNYSSELNVNALLLGDSALYLCASSQSGRGTDTQYFGPGTRLTVL.

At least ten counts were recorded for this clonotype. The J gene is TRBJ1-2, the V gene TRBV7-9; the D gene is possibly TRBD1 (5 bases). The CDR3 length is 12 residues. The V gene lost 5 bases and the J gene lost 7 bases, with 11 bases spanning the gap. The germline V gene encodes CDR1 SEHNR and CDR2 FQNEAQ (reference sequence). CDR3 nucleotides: TGTGCCAGCAGCCGCTCGACAGTTGGCTACACCTTC. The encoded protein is CASSRSTVGYTF.

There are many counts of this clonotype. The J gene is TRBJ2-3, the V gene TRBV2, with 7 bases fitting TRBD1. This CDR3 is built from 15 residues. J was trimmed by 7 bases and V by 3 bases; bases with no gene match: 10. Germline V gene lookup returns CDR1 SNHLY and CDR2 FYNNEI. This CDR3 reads CASSENSGQRYTQYF. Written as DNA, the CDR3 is TGTGCCAGCAGTGAGAATTCGGGACAGAGATATACGCAGTATTTT.

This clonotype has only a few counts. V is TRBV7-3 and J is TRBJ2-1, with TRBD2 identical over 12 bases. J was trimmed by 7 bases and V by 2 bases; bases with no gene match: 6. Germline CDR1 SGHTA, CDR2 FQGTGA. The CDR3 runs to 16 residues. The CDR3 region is CASSLGPGLAGNEQFF. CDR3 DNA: TGTGCCAGCAGCTTAGGCCCTGGACTAGCGGGGAATGAGCAGTTCTTC.

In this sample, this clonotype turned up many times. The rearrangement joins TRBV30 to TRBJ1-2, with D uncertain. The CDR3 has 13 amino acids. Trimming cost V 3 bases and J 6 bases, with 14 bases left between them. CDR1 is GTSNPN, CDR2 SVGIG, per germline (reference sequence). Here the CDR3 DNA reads TGTGCCTGGAGCCGTATGGGGAACAATGGCTACACCTTC. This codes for CAWSRMGNNGYTF.

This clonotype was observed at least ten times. Here the CDR3 reads CSVVRDNEQFF. The DNA for the CDR3 is TGCAGCGTTGTCCGGGACAATGAGCAGTTCTTC. V usage is TRBV29-1 and J usage is TRBJ2-1, with D uncertain. The CDR3 totals 11 residues. Trimming cost V 4 bases and J 5 bases, with 6 bases left between them. Germline V CDR1 and CDR2: SQVTM, ANQGSEA.

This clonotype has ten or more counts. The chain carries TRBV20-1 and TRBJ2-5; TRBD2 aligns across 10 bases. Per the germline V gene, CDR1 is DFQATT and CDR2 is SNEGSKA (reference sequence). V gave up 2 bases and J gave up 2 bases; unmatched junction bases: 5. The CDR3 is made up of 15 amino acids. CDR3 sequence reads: CSARRASGGQETQYF. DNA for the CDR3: TGCAGTGCTAGAAGGGCTAGCGGGGGACAAGAGACCCAGTACTTC.

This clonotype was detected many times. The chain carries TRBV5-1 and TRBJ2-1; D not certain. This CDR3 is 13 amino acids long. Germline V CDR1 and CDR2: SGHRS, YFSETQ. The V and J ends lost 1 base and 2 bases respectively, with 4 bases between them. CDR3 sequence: CASSLQTYNEQFF. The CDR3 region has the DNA TGCGCCAGCAGCTTGCAGACCTACAATGAGCAGTTCTTC. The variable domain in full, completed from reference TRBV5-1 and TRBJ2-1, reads KAGVTQTPRYLIKTRGQQVTLSCSPISGHRSVSWYQQTPGQGLQFLFEYFSETQRNKGNFPGRFSGRQFSNSRSEMNVSTLELGDSALYLCASSLQTYNEQFFGPGTRLTVL.

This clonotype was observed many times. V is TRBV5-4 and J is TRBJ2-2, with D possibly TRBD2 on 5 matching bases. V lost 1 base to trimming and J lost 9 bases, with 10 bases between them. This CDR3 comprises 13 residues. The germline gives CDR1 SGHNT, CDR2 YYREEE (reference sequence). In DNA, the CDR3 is TGTGCCAGCAGCTTGAGTGGGAGTAGGGAGCTGTTTTTT. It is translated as CASSLSGSRELFF. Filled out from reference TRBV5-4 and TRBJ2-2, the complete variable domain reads ETGVTQSPTHLIKTRGQQVTLRCSSQSGHNTVSWYQQALGQGPQFIFQYYREEENGRGNFPPRFSGLQFPNYSSELNVNALELDDSALYLCASSLSGSRELFFGEGSRLTVL.

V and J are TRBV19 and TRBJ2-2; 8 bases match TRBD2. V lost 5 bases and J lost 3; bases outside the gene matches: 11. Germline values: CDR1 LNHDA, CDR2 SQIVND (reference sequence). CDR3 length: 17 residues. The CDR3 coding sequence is TGTGCCAGTAGTGTGCGACATAGCGGGGCCTACACCGGGGAGCTGTTTTTT. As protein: CASSVRHSGAYTGELFF.

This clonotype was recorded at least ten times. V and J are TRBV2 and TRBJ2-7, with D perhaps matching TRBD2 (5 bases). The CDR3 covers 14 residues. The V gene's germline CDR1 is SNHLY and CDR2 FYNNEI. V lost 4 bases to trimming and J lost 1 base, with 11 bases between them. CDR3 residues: CASSGGALSYEQYF. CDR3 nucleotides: TGTGCCAGCAGTGGGGGAGCACTATCCTACGAGCAGTACTTC.

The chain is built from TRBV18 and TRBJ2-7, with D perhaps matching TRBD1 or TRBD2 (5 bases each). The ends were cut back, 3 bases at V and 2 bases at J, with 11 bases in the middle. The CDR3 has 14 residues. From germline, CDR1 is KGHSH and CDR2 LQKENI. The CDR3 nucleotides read TGTGCCAGCTCACCGGGGGAGCCCCCCTACGAGCAGTACTTC. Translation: CASSPGEPPYEQYF.

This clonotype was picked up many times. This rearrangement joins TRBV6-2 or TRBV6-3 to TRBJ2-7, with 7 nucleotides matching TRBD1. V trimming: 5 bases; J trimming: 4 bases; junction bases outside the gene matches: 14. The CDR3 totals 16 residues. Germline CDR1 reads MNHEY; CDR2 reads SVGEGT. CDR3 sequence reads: CASSPVPGQTTYEQYF. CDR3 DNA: TGTGCCAGCAGTCCGGTGCCGGGACAGACGACTTACGAGCAGTACTTC.

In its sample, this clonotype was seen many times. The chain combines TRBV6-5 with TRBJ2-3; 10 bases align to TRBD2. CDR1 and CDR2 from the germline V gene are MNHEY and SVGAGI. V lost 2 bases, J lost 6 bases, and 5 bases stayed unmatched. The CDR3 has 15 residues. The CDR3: CASSYGASGGDTQYF. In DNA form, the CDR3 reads TGTGCCAGCAGTTACGGCGCTAGCGGGGGTGATACGCAGTATTTT.

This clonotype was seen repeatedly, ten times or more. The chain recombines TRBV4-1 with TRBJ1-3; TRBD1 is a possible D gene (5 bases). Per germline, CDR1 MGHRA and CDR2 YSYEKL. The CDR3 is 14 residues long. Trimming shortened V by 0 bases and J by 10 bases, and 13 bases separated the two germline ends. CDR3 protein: CASSQDSGGITIYF. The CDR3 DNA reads TGCGCCAGCAGCCAAGATAGCGGGGGAATTACCATATATTTT.

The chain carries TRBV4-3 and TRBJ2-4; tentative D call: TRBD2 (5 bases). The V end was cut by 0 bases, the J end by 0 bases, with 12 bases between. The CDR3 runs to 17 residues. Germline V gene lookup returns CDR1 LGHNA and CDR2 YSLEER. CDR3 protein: CASSQESVAGAKNIQYF. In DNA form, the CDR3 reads TGCGCCAGCAGCCAAGAGTCTGTGGCGGGAGCCAAAAACATTCAGTACTTC.

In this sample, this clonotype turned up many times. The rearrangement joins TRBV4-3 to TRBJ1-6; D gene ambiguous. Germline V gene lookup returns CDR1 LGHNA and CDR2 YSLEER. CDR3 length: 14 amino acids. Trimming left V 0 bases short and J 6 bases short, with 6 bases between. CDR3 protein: CASSQEGSNSPLHF. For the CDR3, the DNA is TGCGCCAGCAGCCAAGAGGGCAGTAATTCACCCCTCCACTTT.

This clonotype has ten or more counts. The CDR3 sequence is CASSLAGTGIIAKNIQYF. CDR3 nucleotides: TGTGCCAGCAGCTTAGCCGGGACAGGGATCATAGCCAAAAACATTCAGTACTTC. This rearrangement joins TRBV7-2 to TRBJ2-4; TRBD1 matches 9 bases. Germline CDR1 SGHTA, CDR2 FQGNSA. Trimming at V came to 0 bases and at J to 0 bases, leaving 6 bases not matched to a gene. This CDR3 has 18 amino acids.

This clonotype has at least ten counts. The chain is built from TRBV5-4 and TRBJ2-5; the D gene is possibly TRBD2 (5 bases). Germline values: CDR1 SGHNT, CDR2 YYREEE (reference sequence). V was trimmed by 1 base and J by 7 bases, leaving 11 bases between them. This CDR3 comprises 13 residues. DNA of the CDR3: TGTGCCAGCAGCTTGACCGGTGGACTGACCCAGTACTTC. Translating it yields CASSLTGGLTQYF.

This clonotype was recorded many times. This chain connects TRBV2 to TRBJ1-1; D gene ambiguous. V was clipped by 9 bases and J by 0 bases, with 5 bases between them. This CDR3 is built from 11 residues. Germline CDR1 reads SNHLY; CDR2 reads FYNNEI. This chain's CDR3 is CARSVNTEAFF. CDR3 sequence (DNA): TGTGCCAGGTCTGTGAACACTGAAGCTTTCTTT.

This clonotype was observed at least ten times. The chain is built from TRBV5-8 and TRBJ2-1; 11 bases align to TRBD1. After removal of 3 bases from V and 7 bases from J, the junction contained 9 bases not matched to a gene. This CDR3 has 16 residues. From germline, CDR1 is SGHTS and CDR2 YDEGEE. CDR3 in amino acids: CASSSGQGALLNEQFF. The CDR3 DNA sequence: TGTGCCAGCAGCTCCGGACAGGGGGCCCTTTTGAATGAGCAGTTCTTC.

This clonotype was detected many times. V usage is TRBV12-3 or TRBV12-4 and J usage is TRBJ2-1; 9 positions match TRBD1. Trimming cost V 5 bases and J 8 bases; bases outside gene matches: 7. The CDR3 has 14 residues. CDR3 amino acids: CASSRQGGRDEQFF. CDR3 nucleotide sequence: TGTGCCAGCAGTCGACAGGGGGGACGCGATGAGCAGTTCTTC.